What follows are 26 T cell receptor beta chains derived from one specimen sequenced in a study of blood T cells in healthy people across ages. A second about 6 to 12 cycle PCR used barcoded and J-beta primers. One entry per CDR3 protein, called by TCRdb with MiXCR from the 5' RACE reads. Of about 1.8 million distinct CDR3 sequences listed, less than 50% are singletons. Sequenced sample: blood. These receptors were collected from a woman between 40 and 50 years old in good health.

CDR3 region: CASSVALAGDNEQFF. The CDR3 coding sequence is TGTGCCAGCAGCGTAGCTCTAGCGGGGGACAATGAGCAGTTCTTC. This rearrangement joins TRBV9 to TRBJ2-1; 10 bases are shared with TRBD2. V was clipped by 0 bases and J by 5 bases; unmatched bases: 2. CDR3 length: 15 amino acids. The germline gives CDR1 SGDLS, CDR2 YYNGEE.

The rearrangement uses TRBV6-1 and TRBJ1-4; 7 nucleotides match TRBD1. The CDR3 sequence is 16 residues long. The germline V gene encodes CDR1 MNHNS and CDR2 SASEGT. The trim removed 3 bases at V and 2 bases at J, leaving 6 bases unmatched. The CDR3 reads CASSDDRVSTNEKLFF. DNA for the CDR3: TGTGCCAGCAGTGACGACAGGGTATCGACTAATGAAAAACTGTTTTTT.

There are a few counts of this clonotype. V and J are TRBV20-1 and TRBJ2-5, with TRBD1 as a possible D gene (5 bases). The J call may be faulty, since TRBJ2-7 better matches the DNA end. Germline CDR1 is DFQATT and CDR2 is SNEGSKA (reference sequence). CDR3 size: 13 residues. CDR3 sequence: CSARGQAGHEQYF. The CDR3 DNA reads as TGCAGTGCTAGGGGGCAAGCAGGGCACGAGCAGTACTTC.

The CDR3 DNA is TGTGCCAGCAGTTCATCCGGGACACCCTATTCCGAGCAGTACTTC. Translated: CASSSSGTPYSEQYF. J is TRBJ2-7 and V is TRBV27; D perhaps matches TRBD1 (6 bases). Trimming shortened V by 4 bases and J by 6 bases, and 19 bases separated the two germline ends. The CDR3 totals 15 residues. Germline assignment: CDR1 MNHEY and CDR2 SMNVEV (reference sequence).

V gene TRBV20-1 combines with J gene TRBJ2-4, with D unresolved. Per germline, CDR1 DFQATT and CDR2 SNEGSKA (reference sequence). This CDR3 spans 13 amino acids. V gave up 5 bases and J gave up 8 bases, with 16 bases separating them. Here the CDR3 DNA reads TGCAGTGCTCCCCAGTTAGGTGGGGACATTCAGTACTTC. Translating gives CSAPQLGGDIQYF.

This clonotype was detected a few times. The chain recombines TRBV14 with TRBJ2-3; no clear D gene. Between the trimmed V and J ends, which lost 1 base and 2 bases, there was a span of 7 bases. The CDR3 runs to 14 residues. CDR1 and CDR2 from the germline V gene are SGHDN and FVKESK. CDR3 protein: CASSQANPTDTQYF. The CDR3 coding sequence is TGTGCCAGCAGCCAAGCTAACCCCACAGATACGCAGTATTTT.

The rearrangement joins TRBV7-8 to TRBJ2-5; no clear D gene. The CDR3 length is 13 residues. V lost 4 bases and J 5 bases, leaving 11 bases between the germline ends. Germline V gene sequence: CDR1 SGHVS, CDR2 FQNEAQ. The CDR3 DNA is TGTGCCAGCAGCTGGGCCACCCCGGAGACCCAGTACTTC. It translates to CASSWATPETQYF.

This clonotype appeared a few times. The chain recombines TRBV29-1 with TRBJ2-3, with TRBD2 as a possible D gene (5 bases). Germline V CDR1 and CDR2: SQVTM, ANQGSEA. The CDR3 has 14 amino acids. Trimming pared 6 bases from V and 0 bases from J, leaving 13 bases between. CDR3 region: CSVSSGSSTDTQYF. Written as DNA, the CDR3 is TGCAGCGTCTCTTCGGGATCTAGCACAGATACGCAGTATTTT.

V and J are TRBV5-5 and TRBJ2-7, with 7 nucleotides matching TRBD1. Germline lookup yields CDR1 SGHKS and CDR2 YYEKEE (reference sequence). The CDR3 totals 14 residues. The ends lost 4 bases at V and 4 bases at J; junction bases unmatched: 8. CDR3 nucleotides: TGTGCCAGCAGCGGGGAAACAGGGGAATACGAGCAGTACTTC. Its translation: CASSGETGEYEQYF.

The chain links TRBV4-1 to TRBJ2-7, with 7 bases aligning to TRBD1. The CDR3 is 19 amino acids. The V segment lost 4 bases and the J segment 4 bases; nucleotides outside the gene matches: 22. Per the germline V gene, CDR1 is MGHRA and CDR2 is YSYEKL. CDR3 region: CASSPKLLFKDRERYEQYF. CDR3 bases: TGCGCCAGCAGCCCAAAGCTCCTATTTAAAGACAGGGAACGATACGAGCAGTACTTC.

This clonotype has a single count. The rearrangement joins TRBV12-3 or TRBV12-4 to TRBJ2-3; 9 nucleotides line up with TRBD2. The CDR3 runs 17 residues. Trimming cost V 0 bases and J 1 base; bases outside gene matches: 5. CDR3 residues: CASSLARGGPGTDTQYF. Here the CDR3 DNA reads TGTGCCAGCAGTTTAGCGCGGGGGGGCCCAGGCACAGATACGCAGTATTTT.

This clonotype was recorded a few times. The chain carries TRBV21-1 and TRBJ2-4; the table's D call TRBD1 went unverified against the DNA. The closer fit of TRBJ2-7 to the DNA end suggests the J call may be wrong. TRBV21-1 is a listed pseudogene. The CDR3 has 17 residues. The CDR3 reads CASSEERGPFVTYEQYF. The CDR3 DNA reads TGTGCCAGCAGCGAAGAGAGGGGGCCCTTCGTAACCTACGAGCAGTACTTC.

This chain links TRBV10-3 with TRBJ2-2; D is perhaps TRBD2 (6 bases). The CDR3 totals 12 residues. V was clipped by 6 bases and J by 5 bases, with 7 bases between them. Germline V gene sequence: CDR1 ENHRY, CDR2 SYGVKD. CDR3 sequence reads: CAIRAGTGELFF. The CDR3 bases are TGTGCCATCAGGGCGGGGACCGGGGAGCTGTTTTTT.

The chain links TRBV7-9 to TRBJ2-5, with D unresolved. The CDR3 sequence is 16 residues long. CDR1 and CDR2 from the germline V gene are SEHNR and FQNEAQ (reference sequence). Trimming pared 7 bases from V and 2 bases from J, leaving 20 bases between. The CDR3 DNA sequence: TGTGCCAGCACCCAACCCCTCACACAGCCACAAGAGACCCAGTACTTC. Translation gives CASTQPLTQPQETQYF.

The chain carries TRBV6-5 and TRBJ1-2, with D unclear. V shed 3 bases and J shed 0 bases, with 5 bases lying between them. The CDR3 has 13 residues. Germline V CDR1 and CDR2: MNHEY, SVGAGI. CDR3 nucleotides: TGTGCCAGCAGTTATACGGCTAACTATGGCTACACCTTC. Its translation is CASSYTANYGYTF.

The chain carries TRBV6-2 or TRBV6-3 and TRBJ2-4, with 7 bases identical to TRBD1. The last part of the DNA fits TRBJ2-5 better; the J call may be wrong. CDR1 MNHEY and CDR2 SVGEGT come from the germline V gene. The CDR3 spans 13 residues. CDR3 protein: CASREQGRETQYF. The CDR3, as DNA: TGTGCCAGCAGAGAACAGGGGAGAGAGACCCAGTACTTC.

V is TRBV20-1 and J is TRBJ1-5, with D maybe TRBD1 (5 bases). Trimming stripped 6 bases from V and 4 bases from J, with 10 bases between. The CDR3 totals 12 residues. Germline CDR1 and CDR2: DFQATT and SNEGSKA (reference sequence). CDR3 coding DNA: TGCAGTGCCAAAGACAGTAATCAGCCCCAGCATTTT. Protein: CSAKDSNQPQHF.

This clonotype has only one observation. The chain is built from TRBV4-1 and TRBJ2-3; the D gene is possibly TRBD1 (5 bases). The length of the CDR3 is 15 residues. V lost 1 base, J lost 3 bases, and 11 bases lay in between. Germline assignment: CDR1 MGHRA and CDR2 YSYEKL. The CDR3 DNA sequence: TGCGCCAGCAGCCAAGTCAGGGCGAGAACAGATACGCAGTATTTT. Translation: CASSQVRARTDTQYF.

The table lists this clonotype with a few counts. The rearrangement joins TRBV7-2 to TRBJ2-4, with unresolved D. With 5 bases removed from V and 1 base from J, the gap between germline ends came to 6 bases. Germline V gene sequence: CDR1 SGHTA, CDR2 FQGNSA. This CDR3 region has 13 residues. This CDR3 reads CASSVIAKNIQYF. The CDR3 DNA reads as TGTGCCAGCAGCGTAATTGCCAAAAACATTCAGTACTTC. The full variable domain, in which reference TRBV7-2 and TRBJ2-4 provide the parts outside the CDR3, is GAGVSQSPSNKVTEKGKDVELRCDPISGHTALYWYRQSLGQGLEFLIYFQGNSAPDKSGLPSDRFSAERTGGSVSTLTIQRTQQEDSAVYLCASSVIAKNIQYFGAGTRLSVL.

This chain links TRBV7-8 with TRBJ2-3, with D perhaps TRBD1 (5 bases). The CDR3 sequence is 15 residues long. Trimming removed 4 bases at V and 4 bases at J, with 15 bases between. CDR1 is SGHVS, CDR2 FQNEAQ, per germline. CDR3 in DNA: TGTGCCAGCAGCTCCACTGGGGCTGATGCAGATACGCAGTATTTT. Its translation: CASSSTGADADTQYF.

The J gene is TRBJ2-5, the V gene TRBV2, with TRBD2 matching over 11 bases. Trimming removed 0 bases from V and 1 base from J; junction bases left unmatched: 4. CDR3 length: 17 residues. Germline lookup yields CDR1 SNHLY and CDR2 FYNNEI. This chain's CDR3 is CASSEALAGGIQETQYF. CDR3 DNA: TGTGCCAGCAGTGAAGCATTAGCGGGGGGGATCCAAGAGACCCAGTACTTC.

This chain connects TRBV15 to TRBJ2-3; no reliable D call. Germline-derived CDR1 and CDR2 are LNHNV and YYDKDF (reference sequence). The CDR3 has 13 residues. With 3 bases removed from V and 5 bases from J, the gap between germline ends came to 9 bases. The CDR3 sequence is CATSRFAGDTQYF. The CDR3 DNA reads TGTGCCACCAGCAGGTTTGCAGGAGATACGCAGTATTTT.

J is TRBJ1-1 and V is TRBV29-1; TRBD1 is a possible D gene (5 bases). The V end was cut by 2 bases, the J end by 0 bases, with 10 bases between. This CDR3 has 14 amino acids. Germline-derived CDR1 and CDR2 are SQVTM and ANQGSEA. The CDR3 spells CSVEKGLMNTEAFF. Written as DNA, the CDR3 is TGCAGCGTTGAAAAGGGACTGATGAACACTGAAGCTTTCTTT.

The genes are TRBV7-3 and TRBJ2-1; possibly TRBD1 or TRBD2 for D (5 bases each). The CDR3 contains 20 residues. V was clipped by 1 base and J by 0 bases, with 22 bases between them. Germline loops: CDR1 SGHTA, CDR2 FQGTGA. CDR3 region: CASSLSDGPSEGNSYNEQFF. CDR3 bases: TGTGCCAGCAGCTTAAGTGATGGACCCTCCGAGGGGAACTCCTACAATGAGCAGTTCTTC.

The gene calls are TRBV7-2 and TRBJ2-3, with TRBD2 matching 12 bases. The CDR3 runs to 18 residues. Germline CDR1 is SGHTA and CDR2 is FQGNSA. After removal of 5 bases from V and 2 bases from J, the junction contained 11 bases not matched to a gene. CDR3 sequence (DNA): TGTGCCAGCAGCCGCCTCACTAGCGGGGGGCCGAACACAGATACGCAGTATTTT. It yields the protein CASSRLTSGGPNTDTQYF. Full variable domain (rest looked up from reference TRBV7-2 and TRBJ2-3): GAGVSQSPSNKVTEKGKDVELRCDPISGHTALYWYRQSLGQGLEFLIYFQGNSAPDKSGLPSDRFSAERTGGSVSTLTIQRTQQEDSAVYLCASSRLTSGGPNTDTQYFGPGTRLTVL.

Only a few counts were recorded for this clonotype. The rearrangement joins TRBV20-1 to TRBJ2-7; 10 bases fit TRBD2. The CDR3 has 18 amino acids. Germline V gives CDR1 DFQATT, CDR2 SNEGSKA (reference sequence). V lost 3 bases and J lost 0; bases outside the gene matches: 14. DNA of the CDR3: TGCAGTGCTAGGGCTCGAAAGCGGGGGGGATTACACTCCTACGAGCAGTACTTC. Translation gives CSARARKRGGLHSYEQYF.